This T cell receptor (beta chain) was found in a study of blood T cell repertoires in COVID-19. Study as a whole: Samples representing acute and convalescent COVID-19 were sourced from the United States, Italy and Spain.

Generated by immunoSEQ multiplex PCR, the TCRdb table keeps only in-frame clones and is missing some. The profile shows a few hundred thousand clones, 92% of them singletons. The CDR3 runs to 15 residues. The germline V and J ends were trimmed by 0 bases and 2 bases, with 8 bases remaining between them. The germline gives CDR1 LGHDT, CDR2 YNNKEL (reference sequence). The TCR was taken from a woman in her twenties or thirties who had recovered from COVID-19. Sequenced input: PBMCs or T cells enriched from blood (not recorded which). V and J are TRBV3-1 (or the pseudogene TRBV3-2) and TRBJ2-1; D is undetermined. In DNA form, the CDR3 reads TGTGCCAGCAGCCAAGATTGGCAGGCCTACAATGAGCAGTTCTTC. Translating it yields CASSQDWQAYNEQFF.